This T cell receptor (beta chain) is from a study of T cells in Graves' hyperthyroidism and ophthalmopathy. Thyroid ultrasound and orbital computed tomography, with clinical symptoms and serum thyroxine and TRAb, informed diagnoses. Amplification yielded TCR beta CDR3 regions, with RNA transcripts as the source. TCR CDR3 underwent first-round RT-PCR with the HTBI primer set. TCRdb re-called the multiplex PCR reads with MiXCR, one entry per CDR3 protein. This sample has around 760,000 distinct CDR3 sequences, with under 45% found just once. From germline, CDR1 is KGHDR and CDR2 SFDVKD. CDR3 length equals 15 residues. A note on this clonotype: Its specificity is not known. At one end, the junction sequence differs from germline, possibly due to a read error.

Notes on the study in general: Ophthalmopathy was model-predicted a median approximately six months pre-onset.

Source material: blood. The rearrangement joins TRBV24-1 to TRBJ1-6, with TRBD1 matching over 7 bases. The clonotype originates from a woman between 40 and 55 years old with Graves' hyperthyroidism. Here the CDR3 DNA reads TGTGCCAGCAGTTTATCACAGGGGTTCAGTTCACCCCTCCACTTT. Amino acid sequence: CASSLSQGFSSPLHF.